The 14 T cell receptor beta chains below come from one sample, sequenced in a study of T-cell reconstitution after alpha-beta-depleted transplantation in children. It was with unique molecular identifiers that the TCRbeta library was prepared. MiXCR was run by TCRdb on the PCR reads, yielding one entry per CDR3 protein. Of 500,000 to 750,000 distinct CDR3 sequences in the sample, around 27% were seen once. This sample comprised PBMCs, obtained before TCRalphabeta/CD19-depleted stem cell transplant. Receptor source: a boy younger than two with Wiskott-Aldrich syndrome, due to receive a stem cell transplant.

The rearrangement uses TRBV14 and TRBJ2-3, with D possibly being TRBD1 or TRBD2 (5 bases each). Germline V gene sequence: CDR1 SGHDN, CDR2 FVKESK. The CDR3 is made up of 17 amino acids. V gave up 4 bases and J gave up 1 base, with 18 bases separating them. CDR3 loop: CASSPLRGRLGTDTQYF. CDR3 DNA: TGTGCCAGCAGCCCCCTTCGGGGCCGTTTGGGCACAGATACGCAGTATTTT.

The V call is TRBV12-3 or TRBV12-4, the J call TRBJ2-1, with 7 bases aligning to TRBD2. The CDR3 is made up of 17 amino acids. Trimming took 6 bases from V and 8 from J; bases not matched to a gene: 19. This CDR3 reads CASSLGPGRALGDEQFF. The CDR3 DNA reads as TGTGCCAGCAGCCTAGGGCCGGGGAGGGCACTAGGCGATGAGCAGTTCTTC.

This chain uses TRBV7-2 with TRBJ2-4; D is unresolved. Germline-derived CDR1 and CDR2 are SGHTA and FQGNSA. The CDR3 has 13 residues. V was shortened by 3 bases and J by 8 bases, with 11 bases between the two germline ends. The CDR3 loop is CASSFAAQDIQYF. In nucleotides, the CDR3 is TGTGCCAGCAGCTTCGCGGCGCAGGACATTCAGTACTTC.

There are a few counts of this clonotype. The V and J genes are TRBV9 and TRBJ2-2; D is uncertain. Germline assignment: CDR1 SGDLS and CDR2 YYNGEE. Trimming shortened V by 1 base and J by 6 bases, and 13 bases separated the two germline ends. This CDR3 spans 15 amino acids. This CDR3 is CASSVLVSGSGELFF. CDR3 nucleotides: TGTGCCAGCAGCGTATTGGTCTCGGGCTCCGGGGAGCTGTTTTTT.

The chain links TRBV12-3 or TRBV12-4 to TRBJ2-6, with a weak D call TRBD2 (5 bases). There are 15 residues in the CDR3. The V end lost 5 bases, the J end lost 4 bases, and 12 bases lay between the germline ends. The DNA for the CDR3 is TGTGCCAGCAGTCTGGACTCGACCGGGGCCAACGTCCTGACTTTC. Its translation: CASSLDSTGANVLTF.

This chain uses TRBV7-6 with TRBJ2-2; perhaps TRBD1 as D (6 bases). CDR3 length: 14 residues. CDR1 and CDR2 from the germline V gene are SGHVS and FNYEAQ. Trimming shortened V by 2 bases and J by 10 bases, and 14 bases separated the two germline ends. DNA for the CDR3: TGTGCCAGCAGCTTATGGGCAGGGGCCGAGGAGCTGTTTTTT. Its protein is CASSLWAGAEELFF.

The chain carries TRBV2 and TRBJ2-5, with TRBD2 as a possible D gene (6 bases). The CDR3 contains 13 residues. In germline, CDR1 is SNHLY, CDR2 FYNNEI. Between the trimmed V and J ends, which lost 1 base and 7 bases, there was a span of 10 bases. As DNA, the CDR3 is TGTGCCAGCAGTGAAGAGGAGGGTGGGACCCAGTACTTC. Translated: CASSEEEGGTQYF.

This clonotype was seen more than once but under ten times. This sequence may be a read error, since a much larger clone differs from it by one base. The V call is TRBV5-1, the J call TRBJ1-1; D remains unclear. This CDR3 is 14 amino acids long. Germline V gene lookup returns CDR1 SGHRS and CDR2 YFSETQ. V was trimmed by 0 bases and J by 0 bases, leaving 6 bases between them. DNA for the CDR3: TGCGCCAGCAGCTTGGACACGGTGAACACTGAAGCTTTCTTT. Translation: CASSLDTVNTEAFF.

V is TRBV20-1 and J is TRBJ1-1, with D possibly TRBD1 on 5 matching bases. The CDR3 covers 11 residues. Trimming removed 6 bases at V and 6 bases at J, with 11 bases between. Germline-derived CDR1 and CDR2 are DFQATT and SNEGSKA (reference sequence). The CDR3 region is CSARSGPEAFF. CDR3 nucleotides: TGCAGTGCCAGGTCGGGGCCTGAAGCTTTCTTT.

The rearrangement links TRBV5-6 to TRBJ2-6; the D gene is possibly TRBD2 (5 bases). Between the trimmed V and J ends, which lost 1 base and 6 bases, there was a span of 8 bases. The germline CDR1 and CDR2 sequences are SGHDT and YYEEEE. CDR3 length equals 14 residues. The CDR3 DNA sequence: TGTGCCAGCAGCTTGTTCCGGGAGGCCAACGTCCTGACTTTC. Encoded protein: CASSLFREANVLTF.

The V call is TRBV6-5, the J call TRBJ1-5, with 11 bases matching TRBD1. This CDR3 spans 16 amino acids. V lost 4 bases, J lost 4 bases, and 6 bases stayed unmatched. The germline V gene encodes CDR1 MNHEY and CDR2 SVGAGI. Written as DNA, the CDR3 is TGTGCCAGCAGTTGGCACCGGGACAGGGGGAATCAGCCCCAGCATTTT. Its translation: CASSWHRDRGNQPQHF.

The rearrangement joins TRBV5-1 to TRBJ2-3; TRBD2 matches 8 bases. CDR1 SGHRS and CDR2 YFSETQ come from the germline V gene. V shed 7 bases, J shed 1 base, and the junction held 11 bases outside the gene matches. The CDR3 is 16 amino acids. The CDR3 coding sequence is TGCGCCAGCCAGAAGGGAGCGGGAGAGGGCACAGATACGCAGTATTTT. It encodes CASQKGAGEGTDTQYF.

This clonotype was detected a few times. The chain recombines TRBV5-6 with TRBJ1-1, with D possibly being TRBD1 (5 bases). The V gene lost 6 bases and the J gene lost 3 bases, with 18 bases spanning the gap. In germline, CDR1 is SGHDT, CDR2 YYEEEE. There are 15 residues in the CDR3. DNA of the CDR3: TGTGCCAGCAACCTGTTGCGGGGCGCGGACACTGAAGCTTTCTTT. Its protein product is CASNLLRGADTEAFF.

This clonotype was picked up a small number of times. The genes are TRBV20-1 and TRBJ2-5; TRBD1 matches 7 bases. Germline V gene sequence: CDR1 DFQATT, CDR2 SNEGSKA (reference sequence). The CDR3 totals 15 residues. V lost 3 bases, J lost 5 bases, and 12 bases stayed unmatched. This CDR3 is CSASNRGLGSETQYF. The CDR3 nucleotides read TGCAGTGCTAGTAATAGGGGGCTCGGGTCGGAGACCCAGTACTTC.